The 20 T cell receptor beta chains in this list originate from one sample, sequenced in a study of CD8 T cells in Susac syndrome. Reverse transcription of about 0.45 to 1 ug RNA used random hexamers. TCRdb fed the immunoSEQ multiplex PCR reads into MiXCR, producing one record per CDR3 protein. The sample records some 300,000 distinct CDR3 sequences, about 85% being singletons. Source material: CD8+ T cells from PBMCs. These receptors all come from a human donor with multiple sclerosis.

V gene TRBV7-9 combines with J gene TRBJ1-2; the match to TRBD1 covers 10 bases. V shed 3 bases and J 7 bases; nucleotides not matched to a gene: 5. Germline V gene sequence: CDR1 SEHNR, CDR2 FQNEAQ (reference sequence). There are 14 residues in the CDR3. In DNA form, the CDR3 reads TGTGCCAGCAGCTTGGGGGACAGGGGTAGTGGCTACACCTTC. This codes for CASSLGDRGSGYTF.

The chain couples TRBV6-5 to TRBJ2-7; the match to TRBD2 covers 9 bases. The length of the CDR3 is 15 residues. With 6 bases clipped from V and 0 bases from J, the junction kept 6 bases outside the gene matches. Germline CDR1 reads MNHEY; CDR2 reads SVGAGI. CDR3 DNA sequence: TGTGCCAGCAGATCGACTAGCGGAGACTCCTACGAGCAGTACTTC. The encoded protein is CASRSTSGDSYEQYF.

The chain couples TRBV28 to TRBJ2-1, with 7 bases lining up with TRBD2. The CDR3 spans 15 residues. Germline V gives CDR1 MDHEN, CDR2 SYDVKM. Germline trimming cut 5 bases from V and 0 bases from J; bases unmatched to any gene: 4. This CDR3 is CASSMLAASYNEQFF. The CDR3 nucleotides are TGTGCCAGCAGTATGCTAGCGGCCTCCTACAATGAGCAGTTCTTC.

This chain joins TRBV11-2 and TRBJ1-4; D may be TRBD1 (5 bases). The V gene's germline CDR1 is SGHAT and CDR2 FQNNGV. V gave up 5 bases and J gave up 0 bases, with 16 bases separating them. The CDR3 runs to 17 residues. CDR3 protein: CASSIRGSLATNEKLFF. CDR3 DNA sequence: TGTGCCAGCAGCATAAGGGGCAGCCTTGCAACTAATGAAAAACTGTTTTTT.

The chain carries TRBV14 and TRBJ2-4; D is ambiguous. The CDR3 sequence is 15 residues long. Trimming cost V 1 base and J 0 bases, with 7 bases left between them. CDR1 and CDR2 from the germline V gene are SGHDN and FVKESK. CDR3 amino acids: CASSQGGLAKNIQYF. CDR3 coding DNA: TGTGCCAGCAGCCAAGGTGGGCTAGCCAAAAACATTCAGTACTTC.

The chain employs TRBV7-9 and TRBJ2-1, with 7 positions matching TRBD1. The CDR3 length is 13 residues. The V and J ends lost 3 bases and 9 bases, in that order; junction bases with no gene match: 5. Per the germline V gene, CDR1 is SEHNR and CDR2 is FQNEAQ (reference sequence). For the CDR3, the DNA is TGTGCCAGCAGCTTCTTACAGGGGAGTGAGCAGTTCTTC. Its translation: CASSFLQGSEQFF.

The chain is built from TRBV20-1 and TRBJ2-7, with D possibly being TRBD1 or TRBD2 (6 bases each). The CDR3 runs 14 residues. CDR1 is DFQATT and CDR2 is SNEGSKA in the germline V gene (reference sequence). V was pared by 5 bases and J by 0 bases, with 14 bases between. The CDR3 is CSAQSGDNSYEQYF. The CDR3 coding sequence is TGCAGTGCTCAATCGGGGGACAACTCCTACGAGCAGTACTTC.

The V call is TRBV27, the J call TRBJ2-4, with 15 bases matching TRBD2. V lost 5 bases and J lost 5; bases outside the gene matches: 4. Looked up from germline, CDR1 is MNHEY and CDR2 is SMNVEV (reference sequence). CDR3 length: 16 residues. The CDR3 nucleotides read TGTGCCAGCAGTCCGGGACTAGCGGGAGGAGAAAACATTCAGTACTTC. Protein sequence: CASSPGLAGGENIQYF.

This chain joins TRBV5-1 and TRBJ2-7, with 8 nucleotides matching TRBD1. This CDR3 comprises 16 residues. Trimming took 4 bases from V and 7 from J; bases not matched to a gene: 16. Germline CDR1 is SGHRS and CDR2 is YFSETQ. The CDR3 sequence is CASSLFSGDRMKEQYF. The DNA for the CDR3 is TGCGCCAGCAGCCTCTTTTCGGGGGACAGGATGAAAGAGCAGTACTTC.

The V call is TRBV23-1, the J call TRBJ1-2, with D unclear. TRBV23-1 carries the ORF label, with uncertain function. The CDR3 sequence is 16 residues long. The V and J ends lost 3 bases and 0 bases respectively, with 14 bases between them. The CDR3 sequence: CASSHAGSDANYGYTF. The DNA of the CDR3 is TGCGCCAGCAGTCACGCAGGTTCAGACGCTAACTATGGCTACACCTTC.

This clonotype has only a few counts. The chain employs TRBV9 and TRBJ2-6, with 7 bases lining up with TRBD1. The CDR3 extends over 16 amino acids. Per the germline V gene, CDR1 is SGDLS and CDR2 is YYNGEE. The J segment lost 0 bases and the V segment lost 3 bases, leaving 3 bases of the junction unmatched. The CDR3 sequence is CASSEQGSSGANVLTF. The CDR3 nucleotides read TGTGCCAGCAGCGAACAGGGGAGCTCTGGGGCCAACGTCCTGACTTTC.

This clonotype was detected only once. The rearrangement uses TRBV30 and TRBJ1-1; tentatively, D is TRBD1 (6 bases). V lost 1 base and J 2 bases, leaving 11 bases between the germline ends. The CDR3 is 14 residues long. CDR1 and CDR2 (germline): GTSNPN, SVGIG (reference sequence). CDR3 amino acids: CAWSEVGGNTEAFF. Written as DNA, the CDR3 is TGTGCCTGGAGTGAGGTCGGGGGCAACACTGAAGCTTTCTTT.

For the CDR3, the DNA is TGCAGCGTGACAGGGGGCACTGAAGCTTTCTTT. Translation: CSVTGGTEAFF. This rearrangement joins TRBV29-1 to TRBJ1-1; 9 bases align to TRBD1. The CDR3 length is 11 residues. CDR1 and CDR2 (germline): SQVTM, ANQGSEA. With V trimmed by 6 bases and J by 4 bases, 0 bases remained unmatched.

V usage is TRBV20-1 and J usage is TRBJ2-7, with 7 bases identical to TRBD1. V was pared by 4 bases and J by 5 bases, with 8 bases of the junction left unmatched. This CDR3 contains 13 residues. The germline gives CDR1 DFQATT, CDR2 SNEGSKA (reference sequence). CDR3 bases: TGCAGTGCTAATCTAGGGGGCAAGGACGAGCAGTACTTC. Translation gives CSANLGGKDEQYF.

The genes are TRBV7-9 and TRBJ2-1, with a possible D match to TRBD1 (5 bases). The end of the DNA is better explained by TRBJ2-5, so the J call may be wrong. The germline gives CDR1 SEHNR, CDR2 FQNEAQ (reference sequence). The CDR3 has 16 amino acids. CDR3 nucleotides: TGTGCCAGCAGCTCACACCTTGGCAGGGCAAGGATAAACCAGTACTTC. Translated, it gives CASSSHLGRARINQYF.

The chain couples TRBV19 to TRBJ2-2; D might be TRBD2 (5 bases). V was clipped by 8 bases and J by 5 bases, with 12 bases between them. The CDR3 loop spans 13 amino acids. CDR1 is LNHDA, CDR2 SQIVND, per germline (reference sequence). DNA of the CDR3: TGTGCCAGTGCAATCCAGCGGACCGGGGAGCTGTTTTTT. This gives the protein CASAIQRTGELFF. Supplemented by reference TRBV19 and TRBJ2-2, the full variable domain reads DGGITQSPKYLFRKEGQNVTLSCEQNLNHDAMYWYRQDPGQGLRLIYYSQIVNDFQKGDIAEGYSVSREKKESFPLTVTSAQKNPTAFYLCASAIQRTGELFFGEGSRLTVL.

The chain couples TRBV29-1 to TRBJ2-7; the D gene could be TRBD1 or TRBD2 (5 bases each). Germline V gene lookup returns CDR1 SQVTM and CDR2 ANQGSEA. The CDR3 covers 14 residues. Trimming removed 4 bases from V and 3 bases from J, with 16 bases in between. The CDR3 nucleotides are TGCAGCGTTGTAAATCCGTGGGACCTCTACGAGCAGTACTTC. Its translation is CSVVNPWDLYEQYF.

V is TRBV7-2 and J is TRBJ2-7; a possible D gene is TRBD1 (5 bases). Germline assignment: CDR1 SGHTA and CDR2 FQGNSA. The CDR3 runs to 15 residues. V lost 6 bases to trimming and J lost 0 bases, with 15 bases between them. CDR3 region: CASREGAGHSYEQYF. DNA for the CDR3: TGTGCCAGCAGAGAAGGGGCAGGACACTCCTACGAGCAGTACTTC.

The chain links TRBV10-3 to TRBJ2-7, with D hard to call. CDR1 ENHRY and CDR2 SYGVKD come from the germline V gene. The CDR3 sequence is 13 residues long. The germline V and J ends were trimmed by 3 bases and 0 bases, with 6 bases remaining between them. The CDR3 reads CAISETSSYEQYF. Here the CDR3 DNA reads TGTGCCATCAGTGAAACCAGCTCCTACGAGCAGTACTTC.

In DNA, the CDR3 is TGTGCCAGCAGGGGGACGGAGGAAGCTTTCTTT. Translated: CASRGTEEAFF. J is TRBJ1-1 and V is TRBV7-9; a weak D match, TRBD1 (5 bases). In germline, CDR1 is SEHNR, CDR2 FQNEAQ (reference sequence). This CDR3 region has 11 residues. The V and J ends lost 6 bases and 8 bases respectively, with 10 bases between them.